A single sample is the source of the 26 T cell receptor beta chains below, sequenced in a study of T cells in Graves' hyperthyroidism and ophthalmopathy. TCR beta CDR3 regions were amplified from RNA. During a first-round RT-PCR of the TCR CDR3, the HTBI primer set was used. TCRdb re-derived calls from the multiplex PCR reads in MiXCR, one entry per CDR3 protein. This table holds approximately 210,000 distinct CDR3 sequences, over 15% found once. Input material: blood. The receptors derive from a man aged 50-60 years with Graves' hyperthyroidism.

V gene TRBV28 combines with J gene TRBJ2-1; D gene ambiguous. Germline V lookup: CDR1 MDHEN, CDR2 SYDVKM. CDR3 size: 11 residues. Between the trimmed V and J ends, which lost 6 bases and 7 bases, there was a span of 7 bases. The CDR3 here is CASRTTNEQFF. In nucleotides, the CDR3 is TGTGCCAGCAGGACGACGAATGAGCAGTTCTTC.

Details on this clonotype: A much larger clone is a single base away; this may be a read error. The V and J genes are TRBV20-1 and TRBJ2-7; D is possibly TRBD1 or TRBD2 (6 bases each). Germline CDR1 is DFQATT and CDR2 is SNEGSKA (reference sequence). This CDR3 has 14 amino acids. The V end was cut by 0 bases, the J end by 6 bases, with 15 bases between. CDR3 sequence (DNA): TGCAGTGCTAGAGATATAGGGGGGATCAGCGAGCAGTACTTC. As protein: CSARDIGGISEQYF.

The chain couples TRBV20-1 to TRBJ2-2; a weak D match, TRBD2 (5 bases). This CDR3 region has 11 residues. Germline loops: CDR1 DFQATT, CDR2 SNEGSKA (reference sequence). With 3 bases removed from V and 7 bases from J, the gap between germline ends came to 6 bases. In DNA form, the CDR3 reads TGCAGTGCTAGGGGAGACGGGGAGCTGTTTTTT. Its protein product is CSARGDGELFF.

The genes are TRBV18 and TRBJ2-7; TRBD2 agrees at 13 bases. CDR3 length equals 17 residues. The V and J ends lost 6 bases and 6 bases, in that order; junction bases with no gene match: 14. Germline V gives CDR1 KGHSH, CDR2 LQKENI. CDR3 DNA: TGTGCCAGCTCTCGTTACCTTGGACTAGCGGGAGAGGGCGAGCAGTACTTC. It yields the protein CASSRYLGLAGEGEQYF.

There are a few counts of this clonotype. V is TRBV20-1 and J is TRBJ2-7; 10 nucleotides agree with TRBD2. Unmatched junction bases numbered 5, after V lost 2 bases and J lost 4 bases. Germline lookup yields CDR1 DFQATT and CDR2 SNEGSKA (reference sequence). The CDR3 is 14 residues long. The CDR3 coding sequence is TGCAGTGCTAGAAGTAGCGGGAGGTCGTACGAGCAGTACTTC. It translates to CSARSSGRSYEQYF.

DNA for the CDR3: TGTGCCAGCAGTTACTCGGGACTAGCGACAAGCACAGATACGCAGTATTTT. As protein: CASSYSGLATSTDTQYF. The chain joins TRBV6-6 to TRBJ2-3; 10 nucleotides agree with TRBD2. Germline V lookup: CDR1 MNHNY, CDR2 SVGAGI (reference sequence). CDR3 length: 17 residues. The V segment lost 0 bases and the J segment 0 bases; nucleotides outside the gene matches: 3.

This clonotype has ten or more counts. The chain is built from TRBV9 and TRBJ1-3, with D hard to call. CDR1 and CDR2 from the germline V gene are SGDLS and YYNGEE. V was trimmed by 4 bases and J by 1 base, leaving 6 bases between them. The CDR3 runs to 13 residues. CDR3 in amino acids: CASSPQSGNTIYF. In DNA form, the CDR3 reads TGTGCCAGCAGCCCTCAATCTGGAAACACCATATATTTT.

V and J are TRBV27 and TRBJ2-1, with TRBD2 matching over 14 bases. CDR3 length: 17 residues. The V segment lost 5 bases and the J segment 7 bases; nucleotides outside the gene matches: 10. Germline assignment: CDR1 MNHEY and CDR2 SMNVEV (reference sequence). DNA of the CDR3: TGTGCCAGCAGTCCTCGACTAGCGGGAGGGCCGATGAATGAGCAGTTCTTC. Amino acids: CASSPRLAGGPMNEQFF.

This chain connects TRBV11-1 to TRBJ2-7; D is undetermined. From germline, CDR1 is SGHAT and CDR2 FQDESV (reference sequence). V was shortened by 5 bases and J by 4 bases, with 18 bases between the two germline ends. The CDR3 has 15 residues. The CDR3 sequence: CASSSPGRSFYEQYF. The DNA for the CDR3 is TGTGCCAGCAGCAGCCCGGGCCGGAGTTTTTACGAGCAGTACTTC.

J is TRBJ2-1 and V is TRBV6-2 or TRBV6-3, with TRBD1 matching 8 bases. The CDR3 totals 14 residues. V shed 6 bases, J shed 7 bases, and the junction held 8 bases outside the gene matches. The germline V gene has CDR1 MNHEY and CDR2 SVGEGT. The CDR3 region has the DNA TGTGCCAGCAGGCCCGGACAGGGTTTTAATGAGCAGTTCTTC. Encoded protein: CASRPGQGFNEQFF.

This clonotype was observed once. This rearrangement joins TRBV20-1 to TRBJ1-2, with D possibly being TRBD1 (5 bases). Trimming removed 6 bases from V and 3 bases from J, with 11 bases in between. CDR1 is DFQATT, CDR2 SNEGSKA, per germline (reference sequence). This CDR3 is 12 amino acids long. In DNA form, the CDR3 reads TGCAGTGCGGGGATGGGGGACTATGGCTACACCTTC. As protein: CSAGMGDYGYTF.

This clonotype has ten or more counts. This chain connects TRBV15 to TRBJ1-4, with 7 bases lining up with TRBD1. The CDR3 length is 13 residues. Germline CDR1 reads LNHNV; CDR2 reads YYDKDF (reference sequence). The CDR3 loop reads CATGGQFNEKLFF. For the CDR3, the DNA is TGTGCGACCGGGGGACAGTTTAATGAAAAACTGTTTTTT.

This clonotype was seen a few times. One end of the junction is discordant with germline, which a read error may explain. The chain employs TRBV7-2 and TRBJ2-7; TRBD2 agrees at 10 bases. Germline V gene sequence: CDR1 SGHTA, CDR2 FQGNSA. This CDR3 has 14 residues. The CDR3 nucleotides are TGTGCCAGCAGCCCCGGACTAGCGGCCTACGGGCAGTACTTC. This encodes CASSPGLAAYGQYF.

This clonotype was observed a few times. CDR3 sequence (DNA): TGCGCCAGCAGCCCACCCAGCCGGAGCTCCTACGAGCAGTACTTC. It encodes CASSPPSRSSYEQYF. The rearrangement joins TRBV5-1 to TRBJ2-7, with no clear D. The germline V and J ends were trimmed by 4 bases and 0 bases, with 14 bases remaining between them. Germline values: CDR1 SGHRS, CDR2 YFSETQ. This CDR3 is 15 amino acids long.

The chain carries TRBV6-2 or TRBV6-3 and TRBJ2-7; 8 nucleotides match TRBD1. The V gene's germline CDR1 is MNHEY and CDR2 SVGEGT. CDR3 size: 13 residues. The V gene end was trimmed by 7 bases and the J gene end by 3 bases; junction bases not matched to a gene: 5. The CDR3 sequence is CASNGQGIYEQYF. The CDR3 DNA reads as TGTGCCAGCAATGGACAGGGAATCTACGAGCAGTACTTC.

A few counts support this clonotype. The CDR3 bases are TGTGCCAGCAGTGTGATGGCGACGGACACTGAAGCTTTCTTT. Amino acids: CASSVMATDTEAFF. The chain couples TRBV2 to TRBJ1-1; D is uncertain. From germline, CDR1 is SNHLY and CDR2 FYNNEI. V was pared by 4 bases and J by 3 bases, with 12 bases between. CDR3 size: 14 residues.

This sequence joins TRBV7-3 and TRBJ2-1; the match to TRBD2 covers 8 bases. Looked up from germline, CDR1 is SGHTA and CDR2 is FQGTGA. V shed 5 bases and J 0 bases; nucleotides not matched to a gene: 9. This CDR3 is 17 amino acids long. CDR3: CASSPRGAGDSYNEQFF. The CDR3 region has the DNA TGTGCCAGCAGCCCAAGGGGAGCGGGAGACTCCTACAATGAGCAGTTCTTC.

The chain recombines TRBV20-1 with TRBJ2-2, with 12 bases matching TRBD2. The V gene end was trimmed by 2 bases and the J gene end by 5 bases; junction bases not matched to a gene: 15. The CDR3 totals 19 residues. Germline V gene sequence: CDR1 DFQATT, CDR2 SNEGSKA (reference sequence). The DNA for the CDR3 is TGCAGTGCTAGACTCCCCCGAGGGCTAGCGGGAGGGGCTACCGGGGAGCTGTTTTTT. Translating gives CSARLPRGLAGGATGELFF.

Concerning this clonotype itself: A much larger clone is a single base away; this may be a read error. The rearrangement uses TRBV27 and TRBJ2-3; no clear D. Germline CDR1 and CDR2: MNHEY and SMNVEV (reference sequence). The CDR3 is made up of 13 amino acids. Written as DNA, the CDR3 is TGTGCCTGCAGTTTATGGGGCACAGATACGCAGTATTTT. Residues: CACSLWGTDTQYF.

At least ten counts were recorded for this clonotype. The CDR3 region has the DNA TGTGCCAGCAGAGCGGACAGGGGGCTGTTTGAGACCCAGTACTTC. Translating gives CASRADRGLFETQYF. This chain connects TRBV12-3 or TRBV12-4 to TRBJ2-5, with 11 bases matching TRBD1. V dropped 6 bases and J dropped 5; count of bases not matched to a gene: 8. This CDR3 region has 15 residues.

The chain links TRBV19 to TRBJ2-5; TRBD2 might be the D (6 bases). The ends were cut back, 7 bases at V and 2 bases at J, with 11 bases in the middle. Germline V gene data show CDR1 as LNHDA and CDR2 as SQIVND (reference sequence). There are 13 residues in the CDR3. The CDR3 nucleotides are TGTGCCAGTATAGGCGGGGCTCAAGAGACCCAGTACTTC. This codes for CASIGGAQETQYF. Looking up the rest from reference TRBV19 and TRBJ2-5 gives the full variable domain: DGGITQSPKYLFRKEGQNVTLSCEQNLNHDAMYWYRQDPGQGLRLIYYSQIVNDFQKGDIAEGYSVSREKKESFPLTVTSAQKNPTAFYLCASIGGAQETQYFGPGTRLLVL.

In its sample, this clonotype was seen once. The CDR3 DNA follows: TGTGCCTGGAATCCTAGCGGGAGGGCAGGGGAGACCCAGTACTTC. This translates into CAWNPSGRAGETQYF. This chain connects TRBV30 to TRBJ2-5; 12 bases match TRBD2. The CDR3 consists of 15 residues. Germline lookup yields CDR1 GTSNPN and CDR2 SVGIG (reference sequence). V lost 4 bases to trimming and J lost 5 bases; unmatched junction nucleotides: 8. Combining the CDR3 with reference TRBV30 and TRBJ2-5 gives the whole variable domain SQTIHQWPATLVQPVGSPLSLECTVEGTSNPNLYWYRQAAGRGLQLLFYSVGIGQISSEVPQNLSASRPQDRQFILSSKKLLLSDSGFYLCAWNPSGRAGETQYFGPGTRLLVL.

V usage is TRBV19 and J usage is TRBJ2-1; D remains unclear. The germline CDR1 and CDR2 sequences are LNHDA and SQIVND (reference sequence). The CDR3 contains 13 residues. Trimming cost V 5 bases and J 7 bases, with 12 bases left between them. The DNA for the CDR3 is TGTGCCAGTAGTGAACACAGTGGGAATGAGCAGTTCTTC. Its translation: CASSEHSGNEQFF.

This clonotype was found many times. This sequence joins TRBV28 and TRBJ2-5, with D unclear. The ends were cut back, 1 base at V and 5 bases at J, with 11 bases in the middle. CDR3 size: 14 residues. Germline CDR1 MDHEN, CDR2 SYDVKM. CDR3 loop: CASSLSPSLETQYF. CDR3 DNA: TGTGCCAGCAGTTTATCCCCCTCGCTGGAGACCCAGTACTTC.

This clonotype has ten or more counts. The chain uses TRBV20-1 and TRBJ2-7; D is unresolved. Germline CDR1 DFQATT, CDR2 SNEGSKA (reference sequence). V shed 6 bases and J shed 2 bases, with 17 bases lying between them. The CDR3 length is 14 residues. DNA of the CDR3: TGCAGTGCCACGACTGCGAAAGGCGCCTACGAGCAGTACTTC. Its translation: CSATTAKGAYEQYF.

This clonotype has at least ten counts. The rearrangement uses TRBV28 and TRBJ2-5, with 10 bases fitting TRBD1. This CDR3 comprises 15 residues. Looked up from germline, CDR1 is MDHEN and CDR2 is SYDVKM. Losses at the gene ends were 3 bases for V and 2 bases for J; bases not matched to a gene: 3. The CDR3 spells CASSFGQGGQETQYF. Written as DNA, the CDR3 is TGTGCCAGCAGTTTCGGACAGGGGGGACAAGAGACCCAGTACTTC.